What follows are 5 T cell receptor beta chains derived from one specimen sequenced in a study of shared clonotypes between healthy human individuals. Sequencing used immunoSEQ multiplex PCR; TCRdb keeps in-frame clones, though not all of them. Among hundreds of thousands of clones listed, roughly 96% were seen once. Selected positively for CCR7 and CD45RO-negative, naive CD8 cells excluded terminally differentiated effector memory CD45RA+ cells. The sequencing sample was made of naive CD8+ T cells sorted from blood. Every receptor here comes from a woman between 25 and 40 years old in good health.

J is TRBJ1-2 and V is TRBV29-1; weak D call: TRBD1 (5 bases). Germline V gene lookup returns CDR1 SQVTM and CDR2 ANQGSEA. This CDR3 region has 11 residues. Trimming took 6 bases from V and 8 from J, leaving 13 bases between them. CDR3 sequence (DNA): TGCAGCGTCCCCTGGGGGGAAGGCTACACCTTC. Amino acid sequence: CSVPWGEGYTF.

The count of this clone is one. V is TRBV2 and J is TRBJ2-7; 8 nucleotides match TRBD2. This CDR3 comprises 13 residues. Germline lookup yields CDR1 SNHLY and CDR2 FYNNEI. Trimming cost V 6 bases and J 3 bases; bases outside gene matches: 4. The CDR3 sequence: CASRTGLVYEQYF. CDR3 DNA sequence: TGTGCCAGCAGGACGGGACTAGTCTACGAGCAGTACTTC.

The rearrangement joins TRBV5-6 to TRBJ1-1, with a possible D match to TRBD1 (5 bases). Trimming stripped 0 bases from V and 3 bases from J, with 9 bases between. There are 14 residues in the CDR3. Germline assignment: CDR1 SGHDT and CDR2 YYEEEE. CDR3 amino acids: CASSLGQRYTEAFF. The CDR3 nucleotides read TGTGCCAGCAGCTTGGGACAGCGGTACACTGAAGCTTTCTTT.

A remark on this clone: Other DNA sequences in the same sample also yield this CDR3. This chain joins TRBV9 and TRBJ1-3, with D hard to call. Germline V gene data show CDR1 as SGDLS and CDR2 as YYNGEE. The CDR3 is made up of 12 amino acids. The V and J ends lost 4 bases and 2 bases respectively, with 4 bases between them. The DNA of the CDR3 is TGTGCCAGCAGCCCGGCTGGAAACACCATATATTTT. Its translation is CASSPAGNTIYF.

This sequence joins TRBV27 and TRBJ1-1; D might be TRBD1 (6 bases). This CDR3 contains 14 residues. Germline values: CDR1 MNHEY, CDR2 SMNVEV (reference sequence). The V end was cut by 2 bases, the J end by 4 bases, with 11 bases between. Here the CDR3 reads CASSLTGTVTEAFF. In DNA, the CDR3 is TGTGCCAGCAGTTTAACAGGGACCGTCACTGAAGCTTTCTTT.